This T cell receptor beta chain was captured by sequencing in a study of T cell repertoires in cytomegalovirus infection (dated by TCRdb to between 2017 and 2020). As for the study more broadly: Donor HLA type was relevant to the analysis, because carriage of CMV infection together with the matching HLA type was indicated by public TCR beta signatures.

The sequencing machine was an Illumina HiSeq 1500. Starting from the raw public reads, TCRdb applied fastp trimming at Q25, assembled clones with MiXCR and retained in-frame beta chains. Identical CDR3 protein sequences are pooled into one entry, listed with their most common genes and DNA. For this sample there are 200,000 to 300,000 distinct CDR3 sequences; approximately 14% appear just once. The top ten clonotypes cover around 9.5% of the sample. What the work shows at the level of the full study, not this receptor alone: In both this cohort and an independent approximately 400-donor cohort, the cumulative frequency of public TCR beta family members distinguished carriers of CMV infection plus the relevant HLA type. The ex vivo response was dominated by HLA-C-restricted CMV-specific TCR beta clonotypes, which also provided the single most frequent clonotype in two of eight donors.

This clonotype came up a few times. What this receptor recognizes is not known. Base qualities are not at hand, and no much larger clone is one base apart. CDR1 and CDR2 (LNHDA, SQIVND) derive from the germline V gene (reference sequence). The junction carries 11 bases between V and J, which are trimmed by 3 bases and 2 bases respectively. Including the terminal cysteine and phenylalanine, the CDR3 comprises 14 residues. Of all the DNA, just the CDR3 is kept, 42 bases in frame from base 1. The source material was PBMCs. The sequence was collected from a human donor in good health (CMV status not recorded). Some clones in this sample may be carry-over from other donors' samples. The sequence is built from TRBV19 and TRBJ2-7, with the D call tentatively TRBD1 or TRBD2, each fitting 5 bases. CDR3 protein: CASSIPGLPYEQYF. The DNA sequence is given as TGTGCCAGTAGTATTCCGGGGCTGCCCTACGAGCAGTACTTC.